This T cell receptor beta chain was recovered during a study of monozygotic twins with inflammatory bowel disease. The CDR3 runs 11 residues. Germline CDR1 is KGHSH and CDR2 is LQKENI. Template-switch reactions added UMIs with a 6-nucleotide sample barcode. One entry per CDR3 protein, without DNA, is what TCRdb gives after re-calling the 5' RACE reads. This sample's clone table lists around 210,000 distinct CDR3 sequences. General study results and limits: Researchers were unable to tell different T cell subtypes apart.

Details on this clonotype: Antigen: not known.

Sequenced: blood. This receptor was obtained from a human donor with ulcerative colitis or Crohn's disease, or a healthy co-twin of an affected twin (not recorded which). The chain uses TRBV18 and TRBJ1-1. This CDR3 reads CASSDQVEAFF.